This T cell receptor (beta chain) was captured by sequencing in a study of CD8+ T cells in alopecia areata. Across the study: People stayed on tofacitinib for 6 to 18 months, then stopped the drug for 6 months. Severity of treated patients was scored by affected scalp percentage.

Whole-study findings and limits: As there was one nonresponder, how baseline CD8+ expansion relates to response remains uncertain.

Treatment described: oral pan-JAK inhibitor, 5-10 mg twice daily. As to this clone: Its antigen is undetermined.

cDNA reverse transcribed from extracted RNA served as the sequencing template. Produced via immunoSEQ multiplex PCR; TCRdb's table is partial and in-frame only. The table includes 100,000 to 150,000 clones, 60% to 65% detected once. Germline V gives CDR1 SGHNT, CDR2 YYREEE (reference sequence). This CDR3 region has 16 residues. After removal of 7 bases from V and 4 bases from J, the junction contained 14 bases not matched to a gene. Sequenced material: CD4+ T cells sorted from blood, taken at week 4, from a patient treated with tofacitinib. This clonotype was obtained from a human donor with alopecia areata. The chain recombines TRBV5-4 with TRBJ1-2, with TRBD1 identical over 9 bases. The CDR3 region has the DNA TGTGCCAGCTCGGCACCACGGACAGGGGATCTCTATGGCTACACCTTC. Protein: CASSAPRTGDLYGYTF. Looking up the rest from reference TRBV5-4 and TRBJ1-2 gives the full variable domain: ETGVTQSPTHLIKTRGQQVTLRCSSQSGHNTVSWYQQALGQGPQFIFQYYREEENGRGNFPPRFSGLQFPNYSSELNVNALELDDSALYLCASSAPRTGDLYGYTFGSGTRLTVV.